Listed below are T cell receptor beta chains from one sample, sequenced in a study of CD4 T cells in relation to SARS-CoV-2 and coronaviruses. These receptors have no known antigen. Here immunoSEQ multiplex PCR was the method, and the copy in TCRdb shows in-frame clones only, minus some. The sample lists about 20,000 clones, around 78% occurring once. The material sequenced was CD4+ T cells from PBMCs, cultured in vitro. These receptor sequences come from a human donor in good health. The CDR3 runs from the conserved cysteine through the conserved F or W. Fields, in order: J gene, D gene, clone size, V gene, CDR3 protein, CDR3 DNA. D genes are given only for firm matches. Not every row has a clone size; where given, it reads once, few, many or a size class.

j_gene: TRBJ2-5
d_gene: NA
abundance: NA
v_gene: TRBV28
CDR3aa: CASTRFEGGGRVQYF
CDR3nt: TGTGCCAGCACTAGGTTTGAGGGGGGGGGACGGGTCCAGTACTTC

j_gene: TRBJ2-7
d_gene: NA
abundance: NA
v_gene: TRBV5-1
CDR3aa: CASSSRASTTRATYEQYF
CDR3nt: TGCGCCAGCAGCTCCCGCGCCTCCACCACGAGGGCCACCTACGAGCAGTACTTC

j_gene: TRBJ2-2
d_gene: NA
abundance: NA
v_gene: TRBV28
CDR3aa: CASSSPPQNTGELFF
CDR3nt: TGTGCCAGCAGTTCTCCCCCGCAGAACACCGGGGAGCTGTTTTTT

j_gene: TRBJ1-2
d_gene: NA
abundance: NA
v_gene: TRBV6-5
CDR3aa: CASSFRLVGYTF
CDR3nt: TGTGCCAGCAGTTTCAGGTTGGTTGGCTACACCTTC

j_gene: TRBJ2-7
d_gene: NA
abundance: NA
v_gene: TRBV7-8
CDR3aa: CASSLVRVGEQYF
CDR3nt: TGTGCCAGCAGCTTAGTACGGGTCGGCGAGCAGTACTTC

j_gene: TRBJ1-3
d_gene: NA
abundance: NA
v_gene: TRBV19
CDR3aa: CASSQGQWLSGNTIYF
CDR3nt: TGTGCCAGTAGTCAAGGACAGTGGCTCTCTGGAAACACCATATATTTT

j_gene: TRBJ1-4
d_gene: NA
abundance: NA
v_gene: TRBV12-5
CDR3aa: CASGSGDTGGEKLFF
CDR3nt: TGTGCTAGTGGTTCAGGGGACACCGGGGGCGAAAAACTGTTTTTT

j_gene: TRBJ2-5
d_gene: NA
abundance: NA
v_gene: TRBV28
CDR3aa: CASSLPSQGTKTQYF
CDR3nt: TGTGCCAGCAGCCTCCCCTCGCAGGGTACGAAGACCCAGTACTTC

j_gene: TRBJ2-7
d_gene: TRBD2
abundance: NA
v_gene: TRBV19
CDR3aa: CASSSGLAITYEQYF
CDR3nt: TGTGCCAGTAGCTCGGGACTAGCGATTACCTACGAGCAGTACTTC

j_gene: TRBJ1-1
d_gene: NA
abundance: NA
v_gene: TRBV28
CDR3aa: CASSAHVYPEAFF
CDR3nt: TGTGCCAGCAGTGCCCATGTTTACCCAGAAGCTTTCTTT

j_gene: TRBJ2-7
d_gene: NA
abundance: few
v_gene: TRBV11-2
CDR3aa: CASSSQGYEQYF
CDR3nt: TGTGCCAGCAGCTCCCAGGGGTACGAGCAGTACTTC

j_gene: TRBJ2-7
d_gene: NA
abundance: NA
v_gene: TRBV30
CDR3aa: CAWSPRDKFSYEQYF
CDR3nt: TGTGCCTGGAGTCCCCGGGACAAATTCTCCTACGAGCAGTACTTC

j_gene: TRBJ2-2
d_gene: NA
abundance: NA
v_gene: TRBV21-1
CDR3aa: CASAPGRTRPGELFF
CDR3nt: TGTGCCAGCGCCCCGGGAAGGACCAGGCCCGGGGAGCTGTTTTTT

j_gene: TRBJ2-7
d_gene: NA
abundance: NA
v_gene: TRBV18
CDR3aa: CASSPPPGAAISYEQYF
CDR3nt: TGTGCCAGCTCACCACCCCCTGGGGCGGCAATCTCCTACGAGCAGTACTTC

j_gene: TRBJ2-1
d_gene: TRBD1
abundance: NA
v_gene: TRBV6-5
CDR3aa: CASSSRDRGYNEQFF
CDR3nt: TGTGCCAGCAGTAGCCGGGACAGGGGCTACAATGAGCAGTTCTTC

j_gene: TRBJ2-1
d_gene: NA
abundance: NA
v_gene: TRBV23-1
CDR3aa: CASSQSHMRPSGANEQFF
CDR3nt: TGCGCCAGCAGTCAATCCCACATGAGGCCGTCAGGGGCGAATGAGCAGTTCTTC

j_gene: TRBJ2-2
d_gene: NA
abundance: NA
v_gene: TRBV6-5
CDR3aa: CASRDSVNTGELFF
CDR3nt: TGTGCCAGCAGGGACTCTGTAAACACCGGGGAGCTGTTTTTT

j_gene: TRBJ2-7
d_gene: NA
abundance: NA
v_gene: TRBV11-1
CDR3aa: CASSPPGTPGVQYF
CDR3nt: TGTGCCAGCAGCCCTCCCGGGACTCCGGGGGTGCAGTACTTC

j_gene: TRBJ2-7
d_gene: NA
abundance: NA
v_gene: TRBV2
CDR3aa: CASNRQLSSYEQYF
CDR3nt: TGTGCCAGCAATAGACAGTTGAGCTCCTACGAGCAGTACTTC

j_gene: TRBJ1-2
d_gene: NA
abundance: NA
v_gene: TRBV4-2
CDR3aa: CASSQEGARGGNYGYTF
CDR3nt: TGTGCCAGCAGCCAAGAGGGGGCGAGGGGAGGGAACTATGGCTACACCTTC

j_gene: TRBJ2-6
d_gene: NA
abundance: NA
v_gene: TRBV24-1
CDR3aa: CATSDLAVLLPGANVLTF
CDR3nt: TGTGCCACCAGTGATTTAGCAGTACTCCTCCCTGGGGCCAACGTCCTGACTTTC

j_gene: TRBJ1-6
d_gene: TRBD1
abundance: few
v_gene: TRBV11-1
CDR3aa: CASSSTGDSPLHF
CDR3nt: TGTGCCAGCAGCTCCACAGGGGATTCACCCCTCCACTTT

j_gene: TRBJ2-5
d_gene: TRBD1
abundance: NA
v_gene: TRBV5-8
CDR3aa: CASRTGTGGRWETQYF
CDR3nt: TGTGCCAGCAGGACCGGGACAGGGGGAAGGTGGGAGACCCAGTACTTC

j_gene: TRBJ2-5
d_gene: NA
abundance: NA
v_gene: TRBV18
CDR3aa: CASSRAGQETQYF
CDR3nt: TGTGCCAGCTCACGTGCGGGCCAAGAGACCCAGTACTTC

j_gene: TRBJ2-3
d_gene: NA
abundance: NA
v_gene: TRBV27
CDR3aa: CASSLWTGTDTQYF
CDR3nt: TGTGCCAGCAGTTTATGGACGGGAACAGATACGCAGTATTTT

j_gene: TRBJ2-1
d_gene: TRBD1
abundance: NA
v_gene: TRBV4-1
CDR3aa: CASSQEGQGYNEQFF
CDR3nt: TGCGCCAGCAGCCAAGAGGGACAGGGGTACAATGAGCAGTTCTTC

j_gene: TRBJ2-4
d_gene: NA
abundance: NA
v_gene: TRBV11-3
CDR3aa: CASSLVRDSLQYF
CDR3nt: TGTGCCAGCAGCTTAGTTCGAGACTCCCTTCAGTACTTC

j_gene: TRBJ2-1
d_gene: TRBD1
abundance: NA
v_gene: TRBV25-1
CDR3aa: CASSGQGDYYNEQFF
CDR3nt: TGTGCCAGCAGTGGACAGGGAGACTACTACAATGAGCAGTTCTTC

j_gene: TRBJ2-1
d_gene: NA
abundance: NA
v_gene: TRBV6-5
CDR3aa: CASSYSPSSSNNEQFF
CDR3nt: TGTGCCAGCAGTTACTCCCCGAGTAGCAGCAACAATGAGCAGTTCTTC

j_gene: TRBJ1-3
d_gene: NA
abundance: NA
v_gene: TRBV9
CDR3aa: CASQGSGNTIYF
CDR3nt: TGTGCCAGTCAGGGGTCTGGAAACACCATATATTTT

j_gene: TRBJ1-1
d_gene: NA
abundance: NA
v_gene: TRBV12-5
CDR3aa: CASGSKANEAFF
CDR3nt: TGTGCTAGTGGTTCCAAGGCAAACGAAGCTTTCTTT

j_gene: TRBJ2-7
d_gene: TRBD1
abundance: once
v_gene: TRBV5-8
CDR3aa: CASRPTGTGSSYEQYF
CDR3nt: TGTGCCAGCAGACCCACCGGGACAGGGAGCTCCTACGAGCAGTACTTC

j_gene: TRBJ2-1
d_gene: NA
abundance: NA
v_gene: TRBV12-3/TRBV12-4
CDR3aa: CASSEHNEQFF
CDR3nt: TGTGCCAGCAGTGAGCACAATGAGCAGTTCTTC

j_gene: TRBJ2-1
d_gene: TRBD1
abundance: NA
v_gene: TRBV24-1
CDR3aa: CATSESGTARNEQFF
CDR3nt: TGTGCCACCAGTGAATCTGGGACAGCTAGGAATGAGCAGTTCTTC

j_gene: TRBJ1-1
d_gene: NA
abundance: NA
v_gene: TRBV30
CDR3aa: CAWCVGGSVNTEAFF
CDR3nt: TGTGCCTGGTGTGTGGGGGGTTCGGTGAACACTGAAGCTTTCTTT

j_gene: TRBJ2-3
d_gene: TRBD2
abundance: NA
v_gene: TRBV11-2
CDR3aa: CASSLVSGGTDTQYF
CDR3nt: TGTGCCAGCAGCTTGGTTAGCGGGGGCACAGATACGCAGTATTTT

j_gene: TRBJ2-2
d_gene: TRBD2
abundance: once
v_gene: TRBV28
CDR3aa: CASSFGTSNTGELFF
CDR3nt: TGTGCCAGCAGTTTTGGGACTAGTAACACCGGGGAGCTGTTTTTT

j_gene: TRBJ1-5
d_gene: NA
abundance: NA
v_gene: TRBV11-2
CDR3aa: CASSPDLNQPQHF
CDR3nt: TGTGCCAGCAGCCCCGATCTCAATCAGCCCCAGCATTTT

j_gene: TRBJ1-1
d_gene: TRBD1
abundance: NA
v_gene: TRBV9
CDR3aa: CASSGSGTGSAF
CDR3nt: TGTGCCAGCAGCGGCTCCGGGACAGGGAGTGCCTTT

j_gene: TRBJ2-1
d_gene: TRBD2
abundance: NA
v_gene: TRBV5-1
CDR3aa: CASSLGSGSTSYNEQFF
CDR3nt: TGCGCCAGCAGCTTGGGTAGCGGGAGTACCTCCTACAATGAGCAGTTCTTC

j_gene: TRBJ1-6
d_gene: NA
abundance: medium-sized
v_gene: TRBV4-1
CDR3aa: CASSQESLLPLHF
CDR3nt: TGCGCCAGCAGCCAAGAATCCCTTCTACCCCTCCACTTT

j_gene: TRBJ1-4
d_gene: NA
abundance: NA
v_gene: TRBV4-1
CDR3aa: CASSQGVLSLRNEKLFF
CDR3nt: TGCGCCAGCAGCCAAGGGGTCCTATCCTTACGGAATGAAAAACTGTTTTTT

j_gene: TRBJ1-6
d_gene: NA
abundance: once
v_gene: TRBV6-6
CDR3aa: CASIVSGNSPLHF
CDR3nt: TGTGCCAGCATAGTCAGCGGCAATTCACCCCTCCACTTT

j_gene: TRBJ2-1
d_gene: TRBD2
abundance: NA
v_gene: TRBV5-3
CDR3aa: CARSWTSGSDEQFF
CDR3nt: TGTGCCAGAAGCTGGACTAGCGGGAGCGATGAGCAGTTCTTC

j_gene: TRBJ2-3
d_gene: NA
abundance: NA
v_gene: TRBV27
CDR3aa: CASRKQGLGTDTQYF
CDR3nt: TGTGCCAGCAGAAAACAGGGTTTGGGCACAGATACGCAGTATTTT

j_gene: TRBJ2-7
d_gene: TRBD2
abundance: once
v_gene: TRBV19
CDR3aa: CASSLVAGGPYEQYF
CDR3nt: TGTGCCAGTAGTCTGGTCGCGGGAGGACCCTACGAGCAGTACTTC

j_gene: TRBJ2-1
d_gene: NA
abundance: NA
v_gene: TRBV9
CDR3aa: CASSVAWDSLGEQFF
CDR3nt: TGTGCCAGCAGCGTAGCTTGGGACTCGCTAGGTGAGCAGTTCTTC

j_gene: TRBJ2-7
d_gene: NA
abundance: NA
v_gene: TRBV7-8
CDR3aa: CASSQNVGSEQYF
CDR3nt: TGTGCCAGCAGCCAAAACGTGGGTAGCGAGCAGTACTTC

j_gene: TRBJ2-5
d_gene: NA
abundance: NA
v_gene: TRBV9
CDR3aa: CASSAIYQETQYF
CDR3nt: TGTGCCAGCAGCGCGATTTACCAAGAGACCCAGTACTTC

j_gene: TRBJ2-1
d_gene: TRBD2
abundance: NA
v_gene: TRBV5-1
CDR3aa: CASSLEASGWQEQFF
CDR3nt: TGCGCCAGCAGCTTGGAGGCTAGCGGGTGGCAGGAGCAGTTCTTC

j_gene: TRBJ1-2
d_gene: NA
abundance: NA
v_gene: TRBV7-9
CDR3aa: CASSLEVFSSEDGYTF
CDR3nt: TGTGCCAGCAGCTTAGAAGTTTTTTCCAGTGAGGATGGCTACACCTTC

j_gene: TRBJ2-2
d_gene: TRBD1
abundance: NA
v_gene: TRBV23-1
CDR3aa: CASSQAGTGDTGELFF
CDR3nt: TGCGCCAGCAGTCAGGCCGGGACAGGGGACACCGGGGAGCTGTTTTTT

j_gene: TRBJ1-1
d_gene: NA
abundance: NA
v_gene: TRBV11-1
CDR3aa: CASSLELENTEAFF
CDR3nt: TGTGCCAGCAGCTTAGAACTGGAGAACACTGAAGCTTTCTTT